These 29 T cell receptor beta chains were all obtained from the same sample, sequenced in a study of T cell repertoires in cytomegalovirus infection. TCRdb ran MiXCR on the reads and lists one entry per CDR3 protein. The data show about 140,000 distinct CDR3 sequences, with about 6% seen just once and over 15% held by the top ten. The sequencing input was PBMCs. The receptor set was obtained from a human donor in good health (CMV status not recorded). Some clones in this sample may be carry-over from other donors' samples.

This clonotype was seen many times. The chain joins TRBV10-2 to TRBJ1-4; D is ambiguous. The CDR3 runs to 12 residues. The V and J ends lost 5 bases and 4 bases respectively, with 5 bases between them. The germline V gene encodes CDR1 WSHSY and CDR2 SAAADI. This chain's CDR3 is CASSTDNEKLFF. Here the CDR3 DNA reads TGCGCCAGCAGTACAGATAATGAAAAACTGTTTTTT.

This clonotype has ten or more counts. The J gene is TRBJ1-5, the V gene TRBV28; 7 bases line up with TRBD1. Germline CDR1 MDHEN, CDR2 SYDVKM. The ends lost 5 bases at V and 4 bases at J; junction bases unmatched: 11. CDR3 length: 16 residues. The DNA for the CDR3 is TGTGCCAGCAGTCCGCGACAGGGCCAGGGGAATCAGCCCCAGCATTTT. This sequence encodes CASSPRQGQGNQPQHF.

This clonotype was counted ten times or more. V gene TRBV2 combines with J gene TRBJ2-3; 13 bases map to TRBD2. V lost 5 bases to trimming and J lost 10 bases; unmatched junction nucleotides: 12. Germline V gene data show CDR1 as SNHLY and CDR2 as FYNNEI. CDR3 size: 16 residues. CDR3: CASSQEGPGLAGSQYF. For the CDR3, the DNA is TGTGCCAGCAGTCAAGAGGGTCCGGGACTAGCGGGGTCGCAGTATTTT.

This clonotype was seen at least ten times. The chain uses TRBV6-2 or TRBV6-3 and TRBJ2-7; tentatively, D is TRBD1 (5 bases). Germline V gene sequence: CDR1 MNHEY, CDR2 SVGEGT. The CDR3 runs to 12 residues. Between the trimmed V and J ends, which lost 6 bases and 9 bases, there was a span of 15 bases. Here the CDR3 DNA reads TGTGCCAGCAGAAACAAGCAGGGAAGGCAGTACTTC. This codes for CASRNKQGRQYF.

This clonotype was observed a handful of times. The CDR3 spells CASSWAGSTEAFF. The CDR3 DNA reads TGTGCCAGCAGCTGGGCAGGGTCCACTGAAGCTTTCTTT. The rearrangement links TRBV5-6 to TRBJ1-1; possible D gene TRBD1, 5 bases. Germline-derived CDR1 and CDR2 are SGHDT and YYEEEE. The CDR3 is 13 amino acids. The V gene lost 3 bases and the J gene lost 4 bases, with 10 bases spanning the gap.

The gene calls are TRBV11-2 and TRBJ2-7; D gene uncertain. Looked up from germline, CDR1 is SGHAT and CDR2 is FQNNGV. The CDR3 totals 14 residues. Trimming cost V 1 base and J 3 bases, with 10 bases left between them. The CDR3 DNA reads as TGTGCCAGCAGCTTAGTGGCCAGCCACTACGAGCAGTACTTC. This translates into CASSLVASHYEQYF. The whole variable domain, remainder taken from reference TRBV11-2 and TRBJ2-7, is EAGVAQSPRYKIIEKRQSVAFWCNPISGHATLYWYQQILGQGPKLLIQFQNNGVVDDSQLPKDRFSAERLKGVDSTLKIQPAKLEDSAVYLCASSLVASHYEQYFGPGTRLTVT.

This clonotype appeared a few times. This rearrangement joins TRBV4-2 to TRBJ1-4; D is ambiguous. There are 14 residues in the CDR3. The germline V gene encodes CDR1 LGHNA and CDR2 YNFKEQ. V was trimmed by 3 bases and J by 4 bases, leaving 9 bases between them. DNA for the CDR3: TGTGCCAGCAGCCACGGGCCCAATAATGAAAAACTGTTTTTT. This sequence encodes CASSHGPNNEKLFF.

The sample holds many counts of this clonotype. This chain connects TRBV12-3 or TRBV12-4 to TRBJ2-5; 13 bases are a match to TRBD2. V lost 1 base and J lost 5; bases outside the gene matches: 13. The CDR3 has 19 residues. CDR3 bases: TGTGCCAGCAGTTTAGGAACTAGCGGGGGGGCAGGGGGCTCGGAGACCCAGTACTTC. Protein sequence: CASSLGTSGGAGGSETQYF.

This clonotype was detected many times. CDR3: CASSLAPPTVWNEQYF. Here the CDR3 DNA reads TGTGCCAGCAGCTTAGCCCCTCCGACGGTTTGGAACGAGCAGTACTTC. The chain joins TRBV11-3 to TRBJ2-7; D not certain. The CDR3 totals 16 residues. CDR1 and CDR2 (germline): SGHNT, YENEEA. Trimming removed 1 base from V and 5 bases from J, with 18 bases in between.

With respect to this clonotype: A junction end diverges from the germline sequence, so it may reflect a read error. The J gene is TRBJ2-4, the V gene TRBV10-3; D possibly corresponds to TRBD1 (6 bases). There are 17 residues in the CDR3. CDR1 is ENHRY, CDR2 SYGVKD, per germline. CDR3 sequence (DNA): TGTGCCACCAGTGAGTCTTTCGGCAGGGGAACCAAAAACATTCAGTACTTC. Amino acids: CATSESFGRGTKNIQYF.

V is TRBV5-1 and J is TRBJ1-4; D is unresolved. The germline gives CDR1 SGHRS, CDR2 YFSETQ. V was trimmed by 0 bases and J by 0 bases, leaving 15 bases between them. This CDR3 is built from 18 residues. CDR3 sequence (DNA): TGCGCCAGCAGCTTGGGAGGGAGAGGAATTACAACTAATGAAAAACTGTTTTTT. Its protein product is CASSLGGRGITTNEKLFF.

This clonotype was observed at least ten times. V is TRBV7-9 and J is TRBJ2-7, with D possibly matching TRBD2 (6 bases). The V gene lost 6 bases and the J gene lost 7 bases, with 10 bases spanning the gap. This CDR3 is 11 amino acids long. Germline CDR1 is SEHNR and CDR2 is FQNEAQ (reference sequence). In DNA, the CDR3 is TGTGCCAGCAGGGGTGCGGGGGAGCAGTACTTC. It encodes CASRGAGEQYF.

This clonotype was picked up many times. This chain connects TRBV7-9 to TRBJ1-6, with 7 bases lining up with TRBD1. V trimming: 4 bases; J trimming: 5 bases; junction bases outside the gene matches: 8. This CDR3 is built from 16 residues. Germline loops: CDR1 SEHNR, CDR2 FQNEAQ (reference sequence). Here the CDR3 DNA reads TGTGCCAGCAGCTCCGACAGGGAAGGTCATAATTCACCCCTCCACTTT. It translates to CASSSDREGHNSPLHF.

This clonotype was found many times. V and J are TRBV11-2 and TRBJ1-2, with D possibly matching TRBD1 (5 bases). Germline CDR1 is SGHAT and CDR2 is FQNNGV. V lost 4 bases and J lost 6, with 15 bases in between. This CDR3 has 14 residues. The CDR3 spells CASSSLAGGNGYTF. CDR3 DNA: TGTGCCAGCAGCTCCCTGGCGGGGGGAAATGGCTACACCTTC. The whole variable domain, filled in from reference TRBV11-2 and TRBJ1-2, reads EAGVAQSPRYKIIEKRQSVAFWCNPISGHATLYWYQQILGQGPKLLIQFQNNGVVDDSQLPKDRFSAERLKGVDSTLKIQPAKLEDSAVYLCASSSLAGGNGYTFGSGTRLTVV.

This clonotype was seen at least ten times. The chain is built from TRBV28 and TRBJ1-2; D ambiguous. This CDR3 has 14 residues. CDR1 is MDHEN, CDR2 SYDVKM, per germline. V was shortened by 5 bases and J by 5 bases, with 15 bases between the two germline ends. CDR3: CASSSGPHKYGYTF. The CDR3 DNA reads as TGTGCCAGCAGTAGCGGGCCGCATAAATATGGCTACACCTTC.

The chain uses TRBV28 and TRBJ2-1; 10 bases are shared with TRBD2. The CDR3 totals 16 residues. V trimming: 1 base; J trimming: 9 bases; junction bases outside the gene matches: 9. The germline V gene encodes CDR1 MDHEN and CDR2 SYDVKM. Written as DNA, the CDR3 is TGTGCCAGCAGTTTATATCCCAGCGGGGGGGCAGGTGAGCAGTTCTTC. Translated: CASSLYPSGGAGEQFF.

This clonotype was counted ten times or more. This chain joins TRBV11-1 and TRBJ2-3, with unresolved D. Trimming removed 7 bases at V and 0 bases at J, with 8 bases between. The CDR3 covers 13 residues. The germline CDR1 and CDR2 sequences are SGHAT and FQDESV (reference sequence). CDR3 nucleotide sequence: TGTGCCAGCACTACACGAAGCACAGATACGCAGTATTTT. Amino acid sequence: CASTTRSTDTQYF.

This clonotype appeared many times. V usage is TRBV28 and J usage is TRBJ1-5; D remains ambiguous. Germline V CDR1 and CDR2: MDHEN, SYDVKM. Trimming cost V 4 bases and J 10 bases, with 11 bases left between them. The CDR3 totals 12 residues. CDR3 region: CASSSQVSPQHF. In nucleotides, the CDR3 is TGTGCCAGCAGTTCACAAGTGAGCCCCCAGCATTTT. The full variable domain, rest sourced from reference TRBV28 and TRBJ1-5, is DVKVTQSSRYLVKRTGEKVFLECVQDMDHENMFWYRQDPGLGLRLIYFSYDVKMKEKGDIPEGYSVSREKKERFSLILESASTNQTSMYLCASSSQVSPQHFGDGTRLSIL.

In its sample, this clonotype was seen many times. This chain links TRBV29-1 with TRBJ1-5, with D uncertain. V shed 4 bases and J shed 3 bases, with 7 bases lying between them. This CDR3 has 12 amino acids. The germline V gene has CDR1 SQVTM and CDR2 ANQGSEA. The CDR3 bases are TGCAGCGTTGGTGTCCCCAATCAGCCCCAGCATTTT. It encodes CSVGVPNQPQHF. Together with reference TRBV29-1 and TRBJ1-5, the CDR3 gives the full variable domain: SAVISQKPSRDICQRGTSLTIQCQVDSQVTMMFWYRQQPGQSLTLIATANQGSEATYESGFVIDKFPISRPNLTFSTLTVSNMSPEDSSIYLCSVGVPNQPQHFGDGTRLSIL.

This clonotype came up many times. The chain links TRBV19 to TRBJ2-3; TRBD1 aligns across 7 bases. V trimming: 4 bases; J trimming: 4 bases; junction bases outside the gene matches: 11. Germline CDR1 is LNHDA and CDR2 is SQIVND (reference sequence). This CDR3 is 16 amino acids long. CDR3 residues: CASSREKGAGPDTQYF. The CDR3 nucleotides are TGTGCCAGTAGTAGAGAAAAGGGGGCCGGCCCAGATACGCAGTATTTT.

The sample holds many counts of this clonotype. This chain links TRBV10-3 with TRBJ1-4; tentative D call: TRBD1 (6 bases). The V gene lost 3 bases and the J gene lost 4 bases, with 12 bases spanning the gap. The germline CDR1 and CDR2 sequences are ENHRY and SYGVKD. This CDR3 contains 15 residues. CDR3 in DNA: TGTGCCATCAGTGAATTCAGGGGCAATAATGAAAAACTGTTTTTT. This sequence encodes CAISEFRGNNEKLFF.

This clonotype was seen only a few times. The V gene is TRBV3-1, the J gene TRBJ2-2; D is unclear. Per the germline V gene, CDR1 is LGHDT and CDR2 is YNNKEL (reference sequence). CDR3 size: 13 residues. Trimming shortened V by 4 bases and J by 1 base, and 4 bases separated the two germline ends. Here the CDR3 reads CASSPRNTGELFF. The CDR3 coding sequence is TGTGCCAGCAGCCCTCGGAACACCGGGGAGCTGTTTTTT.

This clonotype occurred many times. The CDR3 nucleotides read TGTGCCTGGAGTGGACCATCCTCAGAGCCCAATCAGCCCCAGCATTTT. Translating it yields CAWSGPSSEPNQPQHF. The rearrangement links TRBV30 to TRBJ1-5, with no clear D. V was clipped by 1 base and J by 3 bases, with 16 bases between them. The germline V gene has CDR1 GTSNPN and CDR2 SVGIG (reference sequence). The CDR3 has 16 residues. Combining the CDR3 with reference TRBV30 and TRBJ1-5 gives the whole variable domain SQTIHQWPATLVQPVGSPLSLECTVEGTSNPNLYWYRQAAGRGLQLLFYSVGIGQISSEVPQNLSASRPQDRQFILSSKKLLLSDSGFYLCAWSGPSSEPNQPQHFGDGTRLSIL.

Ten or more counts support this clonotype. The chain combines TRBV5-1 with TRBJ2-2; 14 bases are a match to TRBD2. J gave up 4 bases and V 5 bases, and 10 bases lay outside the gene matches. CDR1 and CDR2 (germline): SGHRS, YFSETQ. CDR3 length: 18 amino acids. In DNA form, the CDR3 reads TGCGCCAGCAGTCACCCGACTAGCGGGGGGGCCTCCACCGGGGAGCTGTTTTTT. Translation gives CASSHPTSGGASTGELFF.

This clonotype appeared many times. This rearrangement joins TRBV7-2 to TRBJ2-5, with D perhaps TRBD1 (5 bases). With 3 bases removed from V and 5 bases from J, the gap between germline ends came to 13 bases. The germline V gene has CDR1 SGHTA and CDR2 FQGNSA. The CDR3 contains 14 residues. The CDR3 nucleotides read TGTGCCAGCAGCTTTGGGGCGGCTCGGGAGACCCAGTACTTC. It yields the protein CASSFGAARETQYF.

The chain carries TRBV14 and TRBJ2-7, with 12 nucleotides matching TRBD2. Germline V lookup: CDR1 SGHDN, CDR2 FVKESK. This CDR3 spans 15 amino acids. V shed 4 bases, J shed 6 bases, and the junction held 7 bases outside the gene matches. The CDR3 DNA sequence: TGTGCCAGCAGCCCTCAACTAGCGGGAGGCGGCGAGCAGTACTTC. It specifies CASSPQLAGGGEQYF.

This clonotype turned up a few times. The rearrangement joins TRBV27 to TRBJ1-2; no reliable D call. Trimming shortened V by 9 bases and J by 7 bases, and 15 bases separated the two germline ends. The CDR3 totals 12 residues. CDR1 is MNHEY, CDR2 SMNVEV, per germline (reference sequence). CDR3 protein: CASRGTTLGYTF. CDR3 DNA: TGTGCCAGTCGGGGAACCACCCTTGGCTACACCTTC.

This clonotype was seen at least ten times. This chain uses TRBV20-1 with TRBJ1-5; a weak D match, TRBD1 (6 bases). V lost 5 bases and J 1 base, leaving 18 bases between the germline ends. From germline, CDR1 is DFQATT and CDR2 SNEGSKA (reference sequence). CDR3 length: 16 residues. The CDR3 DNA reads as TGCAGTGCTCGAATCGACCAGGGGCCAAGCAATCAGCCCCAGCATTTT. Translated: CSARIDQGPSNQPQHF.

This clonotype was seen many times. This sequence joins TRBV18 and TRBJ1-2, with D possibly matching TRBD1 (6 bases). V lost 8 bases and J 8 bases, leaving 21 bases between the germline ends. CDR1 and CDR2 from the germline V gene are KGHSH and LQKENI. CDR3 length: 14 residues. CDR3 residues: CASPGPQGLQGYTF. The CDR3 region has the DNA TGTGCCAGCCCAGGCCCACAGGGTTTGCAGGGCTACACCTTC.